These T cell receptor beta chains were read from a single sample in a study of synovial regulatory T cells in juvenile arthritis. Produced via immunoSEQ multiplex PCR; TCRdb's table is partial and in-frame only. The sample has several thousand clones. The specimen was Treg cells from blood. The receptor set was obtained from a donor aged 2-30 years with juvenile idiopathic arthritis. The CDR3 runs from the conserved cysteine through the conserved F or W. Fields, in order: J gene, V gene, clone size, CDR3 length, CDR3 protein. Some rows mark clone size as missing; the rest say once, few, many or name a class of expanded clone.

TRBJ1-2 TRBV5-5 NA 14 CASSLVGGSYGYTF
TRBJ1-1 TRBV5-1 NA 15 CASSLDGQGGTEAFF
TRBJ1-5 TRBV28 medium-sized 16 CASSSAHGGSGQPQHF
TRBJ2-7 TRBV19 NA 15 CASSSIKNSFYEQYF
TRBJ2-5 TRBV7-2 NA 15 CASSWGTSLGETQYF
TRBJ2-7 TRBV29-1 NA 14 CSAVPPGGYYEQYF
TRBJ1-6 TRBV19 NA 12 CASSIEGSPLHF
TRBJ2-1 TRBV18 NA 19 CASSPRDRPSYRTYNEQFF
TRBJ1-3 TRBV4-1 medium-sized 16 CASSQEGQISGNTIYF
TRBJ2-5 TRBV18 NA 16 CASSPDLDSGRGTQYF
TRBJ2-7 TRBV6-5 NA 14 CASSYRVSSYEQYF
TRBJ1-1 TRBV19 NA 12 CASSIRASGAFF
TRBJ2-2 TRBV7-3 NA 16 CASSLQGRLNTGELFF
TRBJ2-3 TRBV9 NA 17 CASSSDILGGGTDTQYF
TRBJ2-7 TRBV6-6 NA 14 CASSYISSGDEQYF
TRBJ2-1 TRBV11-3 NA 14 CASSQYTLYNEQFF
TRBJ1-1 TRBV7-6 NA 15 CASSASTGGDTEAFF
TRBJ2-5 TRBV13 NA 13 CASSPTGTETQYF
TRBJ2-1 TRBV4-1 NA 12 CASSLGGGEQFF
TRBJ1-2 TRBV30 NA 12 CAWSYRGPGYTF